This TCR beta chain was found in a study of blood T cell repertoires in COVID-19. Study at large: Donors in the United States, Italy and Spain gave samples during acute or convalescent COVID-19.

Sequencing was performed with immunoSEQ multiplex PCR; in TCRdb, only in-frame clones are kept and a portion is missing. The sample holds under 350,000 clones, approximately 90% seen once. The V gene's germline CDR1 is KGHSH and CDR2 LQKENI. The V gene lost 3 bases and the J gene lost 7 bases, with 9 bases spanning the gap. The CDR3 runs 12 residues. This TCR was recovered from a middle-aged man with acute or convalescent COVID-19. The sample taken for sequencing was peripheral blood. V gene TRBV18 combines with J gene TRBJ1-1; D call uncertain. The CDR3 reads CASSPSSGEAFF. CDR3 DNA sequence: TGTGCCAGCTCACCTTCATCAGGTGAAGCTTTCTTT.